This TCR beta chain was documented in a study of response to subunit inactivated influenza vaccine. V was pared by 6 bases and J by 1 base, with 2 bases of the junction left unmatched. This CDR3 comprises 12 residues. Per germline, CDR1 SQVTM and CDR2 ANQGSEA. TCRdb reprocessed the RT-PCR reads via MiXCR and lists one record per CDR3 protein. The sample includes about 570,000 distinct CDR3 sequences, about 10% seen only once; the top ten take 10%. This clonotype turned up a few times. Antigen: not known. Findings of the study overall: It was the authors' suggestion that each seasonal influenza vaccination recruits few new T cells.

The chain links TRBV29-1 to TRBJ2-7; the match to TRBD2 covers 8 bases. This clonotype was sampled from a man aged 50-59 years who received an inactivated influenza vaccine. The source material was PBMCs from blood, sampled on the day of vaccination. CDR3 in amino acids: CSVREGSYEQYF. The CDR3 nucleotides are TGCAGCGTCCGGGAGGGATCCTACGAGCAGTACTTC.